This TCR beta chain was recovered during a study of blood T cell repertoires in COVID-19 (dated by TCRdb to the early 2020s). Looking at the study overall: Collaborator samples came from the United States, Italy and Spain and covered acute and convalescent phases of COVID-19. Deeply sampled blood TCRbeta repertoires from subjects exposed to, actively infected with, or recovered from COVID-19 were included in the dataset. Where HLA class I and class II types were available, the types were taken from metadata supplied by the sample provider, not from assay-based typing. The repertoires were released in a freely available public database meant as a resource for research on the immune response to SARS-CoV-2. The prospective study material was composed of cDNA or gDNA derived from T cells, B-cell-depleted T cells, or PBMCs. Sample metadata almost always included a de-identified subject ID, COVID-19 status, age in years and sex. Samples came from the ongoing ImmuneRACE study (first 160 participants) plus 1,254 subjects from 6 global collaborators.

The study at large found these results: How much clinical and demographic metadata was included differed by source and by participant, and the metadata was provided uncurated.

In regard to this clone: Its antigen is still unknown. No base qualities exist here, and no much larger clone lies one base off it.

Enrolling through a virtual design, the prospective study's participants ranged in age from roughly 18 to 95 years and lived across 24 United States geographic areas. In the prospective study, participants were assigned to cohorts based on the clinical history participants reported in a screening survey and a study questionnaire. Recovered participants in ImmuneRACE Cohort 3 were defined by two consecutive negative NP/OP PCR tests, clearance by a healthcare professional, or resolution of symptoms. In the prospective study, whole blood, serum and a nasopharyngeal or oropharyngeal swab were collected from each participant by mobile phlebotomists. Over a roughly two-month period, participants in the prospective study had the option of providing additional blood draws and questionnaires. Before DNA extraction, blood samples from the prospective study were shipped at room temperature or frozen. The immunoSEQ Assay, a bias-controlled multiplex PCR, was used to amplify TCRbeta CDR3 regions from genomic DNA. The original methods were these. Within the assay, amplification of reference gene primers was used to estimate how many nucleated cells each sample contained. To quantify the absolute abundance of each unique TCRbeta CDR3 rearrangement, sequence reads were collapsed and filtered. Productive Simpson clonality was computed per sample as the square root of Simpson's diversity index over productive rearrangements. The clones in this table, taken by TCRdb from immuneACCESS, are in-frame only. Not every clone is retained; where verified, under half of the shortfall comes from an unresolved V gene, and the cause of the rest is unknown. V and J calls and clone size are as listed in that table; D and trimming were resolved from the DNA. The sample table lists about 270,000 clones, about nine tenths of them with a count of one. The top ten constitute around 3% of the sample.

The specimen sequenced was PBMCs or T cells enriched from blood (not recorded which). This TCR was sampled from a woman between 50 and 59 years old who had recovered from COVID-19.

CDR3 reads: CASSKTGAPTDTQYF. The DNA is as follows: TGTGCCAGCAGCAAGACAGGGGCTCCCACAGATACGCAGTATTTT. The chain employs TRBV11-2 and TRBJ2-3; 8 of the junction bases match TRBD1. From V the trimming removes 5 bases and from J it removes 2 bases, while the gene matches leave 6 bases of the junction unaccounted for. From a lookup of the germline V gene, CDR1 and CDR2 are SGHAT and FQNNGV. The CDR3 has 15 amino acids, counting the end cysteine and phenylalanine. Only the CDR3 portion is preserved as DNA: 45 bases, with reading frame beginning at the first base.